A single T cell receptor (beta chain) is shown here with its context. The repertoire was sequenced with immunoSEQ multiplex PCR; TCRdb's copy has only in-frame clones and lacks some. The data show 20,000 to 25,000 clones, with roughly 96% seen just once and 1% to 1.5% held by the top ten. Genomic DNA came from blood conventional CD4+ T cells gated CD25-low CD127-high. This sample is part of a study of regulatory and conventional T cells in RAG deficiency. The data were also submitted as part of a second study, on regulatory T cells. That paper notes: Primers: 52 TRBV forward and 13 TRBJ reverse.

This clonotype was obtained from a human donor in good health. Sequences were obtained from CD25- CD4+ T cells sorted from blood.

CDR3 bases: TGTGCCAGCAGCCAAGAAGTACTTCGTGGTGGAACAGCTAATGAAAAACTGTTTTTT. It codes for CASSQEVLRGGTANEKLFF. The chain employs TRBV4-2 and TRBJ1-4; no clear D. This CDR3 spans 19 amino acids. Looked up from germline, CDR1 is LGHNA and CDR2 is YNFKEQ. V lost 0 bases to trimming and J lost 3 bases, with 20 bases between them.